This record looks at one T cell receptor beta chain sequence and its context. This receptor's antigen is unknown. No base quality information exists; no much larger clone differs at one position. This sample stems from a study of radiation and T cells in renal cell carcinoma (dated by TCRdb to the early 2020s). At the level of the whole study: In total, roughly 51 samples underwent TCR beta sequencing: about 26 tumors plus 27 peripheral blood samples. The final blood draw was performed at 4 weeks after radiation, at the same time as nephrectomy. Across all 53 samples, several million unique CDR3 nucleotide sequences encoding 2,658,974 unique CDR3 amino acid sequences were identified.

General findings and caveats noted by the study authors: Top tumor clonotypes rose in blood from baseline to 2 weeks post-radiation, then contracted by 4 weeks, suggesting transient expansion of tumor-resident clones. Because the trial had a single-armed design, the trial could not examine how radiation dose or scheduling affected the TCR repertoire. Changes in the blood repertoire were not tracked past 4 weeks after treatment. No pretreatment tumor biopsies were available, so the baseline intratumoral presence of clonotypes could not be determined.

From its cysteine to its phenylalanine, the CDR3 spans 17 amino acids. CDR3 DNA only is kept here, 51 bases in frame from base 1. In the germline V gene (reference sequence), CDR1 corresponds to MNHEY and CDR2 to SMNVEV. V loses 5 bases of germline sequence and J loses 7 bases, and the interval between the two ends is 27 bases. The sample's time point label, in plain terms: blood 4 weeks post-SBRT, at nephrectomy. Taken with the paper, the label for treatment or condition translates to: 15 Gy SBRT to primary tumor, nephrectomy 4 weeks later. The samples were drawn from a clinical trial, where primary renal cell carcinomas were treated with 15 Gy of stereotactic body radiation therapy and then removed by nephrectomy 4 weeks afterward. To follow tumor-enriched clonotypes, peripheral blood was collected serially from radiation-treated patients at baseline and again at 2 weeks and 4 weeks after SBRT. Every patient had renal cell carcinoma of clear cell pathology. Genomic DNA for TCR sequencing was prepared using the QIAamp DNA Blood Mini Kit (Qiagen). Only samples passing all quality control checks were included in the analyses.

TCR beta libraries were generated from genomic DNA with the immunoSEQ kit, following the manufacturer's recommendations. For library preparation, a first multiplex PCR was performed with proprietary primers, followed by a second PCR in which unique barcodes were added, and bead cleanups were performed after each round. A kit-provided positive control reaction and a negative control reaction were included in every sample batch. The final libraries were assessed on an Agilent 4200 TapeStation D1000 ScreenTape, pooled by volume, and quantified by qPCR. Sequencing was performed on an Illumina NextSeq500 with a MidOutput 150-cycle cartridge, and 156 Read1 and 15 Index1 cycles were run with kit custom primers. The pooled library was loaded at roughly 1 pM, with a roughly 20% PhiX control spiked in. The authors' pipeline ran thus. The vendor-processed data were analyzed in R, and a clonotype was defined as all T cells that share the same CDR3 nucleotide sequence. In the clone abundance analyses, frequencies were normalized to the 10,000 most abundant clones in each sample. Public T cell clones, which averaged fewer than five per sample, were removed prior to analysis. Tumor-enriched and baseline blood-enriched clonotypes were defined by at least a 32-fold difference in abundance between compartments. A beta-binomial differential abundance model was used to identify clonotypes that expanded or contracted between blood time points. The Baroni-Urbani and Buser coefficient was used to measure tumor-blood repertoire similarity, and groups were compared with two-tailed Wilcoxon tests in R. TCRdb mirrors the immuneACCESS table, restricted to in-frame sequences. Some clones are absent from its copies; in checked studies, under half trace to an unresolved V gene, and the reason for the others is unknown. That table gives V, J and clone size, and the DNA gave D and trimming. For this sample there are roughly 80,000 clones; approximately 82% appear just once. 2% to 3% of the sample goes to the ten largest clones.

This TCR came from a woman in her sixties with renal cell carcinoma. Sequenced material: blood, taken from a patient whose treatment included radiotherapy and nephrectomy. This receptor chain uses TRBV27 and TRBJ2-7; the D gene is perhaps TRBD1, from 6 matching bases. The CDR3 reads CASSLPGAVGLPREQYF. The DNA sequence is given as TGTGCCAGCAGTCTCCCAGGGGCGGTAGGGTTACCTAGGGAGCAGTACTTC.